Shown below are 22 T cell receptor beta chains from a single sample sequenced in a study of blood T cell repertoires in COVID-19. Some clones are missing from TCRdb's copy, which holds only in-frame ones; the method was immunoSEQ multiplex PCR. The sample consists of just over 300,000 clones, nearly 90% of them appearing once. Sequences were obtained from PBMCs or T cells enriched from blood (not recorded which). These receptors were taken from a woman aged 18 to 35 with acute COVID-19.

The chain couples TRBV28 to TRBJ2-7; tentative D call: TRBD2 (5 bases). Trimming took 4 bases from V and 6 from J, leaving 19 bases between them. The CDR3 extends over 15 amino acids. In germline, CDR1 is MDHEN, CDR2 SYDVKM. The CDR3 DNA reads TGTGCCAGCAGTTCTCAGAGGGCCCCCTATCTCGAGCAGTACTTC. Translation: CASSSQRAPYLEQYF. The full variable domain, in which reference TRBV28 and TRBJ2-7 provide the parts outside the CDR3, is DVKVTQSSRYLVKRTGEKVFLECVQDMDHENMFWYRQDPGLGLRLIYFSYDVKMKEKGDIPEGYSVSREKKERFSLILESASTNQTSMYLCASSSQRAPYLEQYFGPGTRLTVT.

The chain uses TRBV2 and TRBJ2-1; TRBD2 matches 12 bases. This CDR3 is 14 amino acids long. Germline values: CDR1 SNHLY, CDR2 FYNNEI. J lost 7 bases, V lost 4 bases, and 2 bases had no gene match. The CDR3 nucleotides are TGTGCCAGCAGTGTTCTAGCGGGAGGGAATGAGCAGTTCTTC. As protein: CASSVLAGGNEQFF.

This clone was seen once. This sequence joins TRBV9 and TRBJ1-1; 10 bases fit TRBD1. The CDR3 has 15 residues. The germline V gene has CDR1 SGDLS and CDR2 YYNGEE. The trim removed 3 bases at V and 4 bases at J, leaving 6 bases unmatched. The CDR3 is CASSDRTGGFTEAFF. CDR3 in DNA: TGTGCCAGCAGCGATAGGACAGGGGGGTTCACTGAAGCTTTCTTT. Variable domain in full (rest from reference TRBV9 and TRBJ1-1): DSGVTQTPKHLITATGQRVTLRCSPRSGDLSVYWYQQSLDQGLQFLIQYYNGEERAKGNILERFSAQQFPDLHSELNLSSLELGDSALYFCASSDRTGGFTEAFFGQGTRLTVV.

The V and J genes are TRBV6-1 and TRBJ2-6, with D hard to call. CDR3 length equals 15 residues. V lost 2 bases, J lost 0 bases, and 5 bases lay in between. Germline-derived CDR1 and CDR2 are MNHNS and SASEGT. Here the CDR3 DNA reads TGTGCCAGCAGTGAACTTCCCTCTGGGGCCAACGTCCTGACTTTC. Its translation is CASSELPSGANVLTF.

V usage is TRBV19 and J usage is TRBJ1-1; no firm D call. CDR1 LNHDA and CDR2 SQIVND come from the germline V gene (reference sequence). Trimming cost V 1 base and J 0 bases, with 9 bases left between them. CDR3 length: 15 residues. CDR3 protein: CASSIAGTVNTEAFF. CDR3 bases: TGTGCCAGTAGTATAGCTGGCACCGTGAACACTGAAGCTTTCTTT. Combining the CDR3 with reference TRBV19 and TRBJ1-1 gives the whole variable domain DGGITQSPKYLFRKEGQNVTLSCEQNLNHDAMYWYRQDPGQGLRLIYYSQIVNDFQKGDIAEGYSVSREKKESFPLTVTSAQKNPTAFYLCASSIAGTVNTEAFFGQGTRLTVV.

The chain links TRBV7-2 to TRBJ1-6; 7 bases are shared with TRBD1. Unmatched junction bases numbered 4, after V lost 8 bases and J lost 3 bases. This CDR3 region has 14 residues. Germline V gene sequence: CDR1 SGHTA, CDR2 FQGNSA. The CDR3 nucleotides read TGTGCCAGCTACCGGACAGGCTATAATTCACCCCTCCACTTT. Encoded protein: CASYRTGYNSPLHF. Based on the CDR3 plus reference TRBV7-2 and TRBJ1-6, the full variable domain is GAGVSQSPSNKVTEKGKDVELRCDPISGHTALYWYRQSLGQGLEFLIYFQGNSAPDKSGLPSDRFSAERTGGSVSTLTIQRTQQEDSAVYLCASYRTGYNSPLHFGNGTRLTVT.

V usage is TRBV28 and J usage is TRBJ2-5, with 7 bases matching TRBD1. CDR1 MDHEN and CDR2 SYDVKM come from the germline V gene. Unmatched junction bases numbered 5, after V lost 5 bases and J lost 2 bases. This CDR3 spans 14 amino acids. CDR3 nucleotides: TGTGCCAGCAGTACAGGGGTGGGGCAAGAGACCCAGTACTTC. It translates to CASSTGVGQETQYF.

The rearrangement uses TRBV3-1 (or the pseudogene TRBV3-2) and TRBJ2-5, with 12 bases aligning to TRBD2. The V segment lost 4 bases and the J segment 1 base; nucleotides outside the gene matches: 1. The length of the CDR3 is 15 residues. CDR1 and CDR2 from the germline V gene are LGHDT and YNNKEL (reference sequence). The CDR3 here is CASSPTSGSQETQYF. CDR3 DNA sequence: TGTGCCAGCAGCCCGACTAGCGGGAGCCAAGAGACCCAGTACTTC.

The chain is built from TRBV6-5 and TRBJ1-5; D is uncertain. This CDR3 contains 13 residues. Trimming took 5 bases from V and 9 from J, leaving 14 bases between them. Germline V CDR1 and CDR2: MNHEY, SVGAGI. CDR3 sequence reads: CASSTRTLRPQHF. In nucleotides, the CDR3 is TGTGCCAGCAGTACCCGGACTTTACGGCCCCAGCATTTT.

The V call is TRBV28, the J call TRBJ2-7; TRBD2 matches at 11 bases. The CDR3 is made up of 13 amino acids. V gave up 6 bases and J gave up 5 bases; unmatched junction bases: 3. Germline assignment: CDR1 MDHEN and CDR2 SYDVKM. CDR3 in DNA: TGTGCCAGCAGACCTAGCGGGAGGAACGAGCAGTACTTC. It specifies CASRPSGRNEQYF.

The chain is built from TRBV2 and TRBJ1-3; 9 nucleotides agree with TRBD1. The germline V gene encodes CDR1 SNHLY and CDR2 FYNNEI. Trimming took 9 bases from V and 4 from J; bases not matched to a gene: 7. This CDR3 has 14 amino acids. The CDR3 DNA is TGTGCCAGGGGGCGGACAGGGGACGGAAACACCATATATTTT. Translation: CARGRTGDGNTIYF.

This chain uses TRBV19 with TRBJ2-1; D might be TRBD1 (5 bases). The CDR3 is made up of 16 amino acids. CDR1 and CDR2 (germline): LNHDA, SQIVND (reference sequence). The ends were cut back, 1 base at V and 1 base at J, with 11 bases in the middle. The CDR3 nucleotides are TGTGCCAGTAGTATAGGACAGAAACTTTCCTACAATGAGCAGTTCTTC. It yields the protein CASSIGQKLSYNEQFF.

Concerning this clone: One end of the junction does not line up with germline, which may come from a read error. This sequence joins TRBV28 and TRBJ1-6; 7 bases fit TRBD1. The CDR3 is 12 residues long. CDR1 and CDR2 from the germline V gene are MDHEN and SYDVKM. CDR3 coding DNA: TGTGCCAGCAGCTCGAGTAGGGGGCGATGGGGCTTT. This encodes CASSSSRGRWGF.

The chain has TRBV19 and TRBJ1-1; D possibly corresponds to TRBD1 (6 bases). Germline V gene data show CDR1 as LNHDA and CDR2 as SQIVND (reference sequence). This CDR3 has 14 residues. Trimming took off 5 bases at V and 11 bases at J, with 21 bases between the two ends. The CDR3 region is CASSATGTSDKAFF. The CDR3 nucleotides read TGTGCCAGTAGTGCGACCGGGACATCGGATAAGGCTTTCTTT.

The CDR3 DNA reads TGTGCCAGTACCCTCGGGGACATCTCTGGAAACACCATATATTTT. Protein: CASTLGDISGNTIYF. The chain combines TRBV19 with TRBJ1-3; D perhaps matches TRBD1 (6 bases). V lost 7 bases, J lost 0 bases, and 13 bases lay in between. Per germline, CDR1 LNHDA and CDR2 SQIVND (reference sequence). The CDR3 covers 15 residues.

V gene TRBV2 combines with J gene TRBJ1-1, with D unresolved. Germline CDR1 and CDR2: SNHLY and FYNNEI. The V and J ends lost 3 bases and 1 base respectively, with 6 bases between them. This CDR3 is built from 13 residues. CDR3 protein: CASSEAGNTEAFF. CDR3 bases: TGTGCCAGCAGTGAGGCTGGGAACACTGAAGCTTTCTTT.

As concerns this clone: This may stem from a read error, because a much larger clone lies one nucleotide away. The sample contains more than one DNA sequence encoding this CDR3. The rearrangement links TRBV6-1 to TRBJ1-3; D unclear. The germline V and J ends were trimmed by 3 bases and 0 bases, with 6 bases remaining between them. This CDR3 is 14 amino acids long. Germline V CDR1 and CDR2: MNHNS, SASEGT. CDR3 loop: CASSDGASGNTIYF. CDR3 nucleotide sequence: TGTGCCAGCAGTGACGGTGCCTCTGGAAACACCATATATTTT.

V gene TRBV21-1 combines with J gene TRBJ1-2; the table assigns TRBD1, which was not confirmed against the DNA. TRBV21-1 constitutes a pseudogene. The CDR3 covers 14 residues. The CDR3 loop reads CASPDRGRLNGYTF. The DNA for the CDR3 is TGTGCCAGCCCGGACAGGGGTAGGCTCAATGGCTACACCTTC.

The rearrangement joins TRBV29-1 to TRBJ2-7, with 8 positions matching TRBD1. Unmatched junction bases numbered 14, after V lost 3 bases and J lost 4 bases. The CDR3 consists of 16 residues. In germline, CDR1 is SQVTM, CDR2 ANQGSEA. In nucleotides, the CDR3 is TGCAGCGTTGATGGCAGGGGGCTCGACGGTCCTTACGAGCAGTACTTC. This encodes CSVDGRGLDGPYEQYF.

This chain joins TRBV7-3 and TRBJ2-6; possibly TRBD1 for D (5 bases). V shed 5 bases and J shed 2 bases, with 16 bases lying between them. This CDR3 has 17 residues. The germline V gene encodes CDR1 SGHTA and CDR2 FQGTGA. CDR3 loop: CASSLGHLIPGANVLTF. The CDR3 nucleotides read TGTGCCAGCAGCCTAGGACACTTGATCCCTGGGGCCAACGTCCTGACTTTC.

The table lists this clone with a count of one. The chain uses TRBV11-3 and TRBJ2-7, with D perhaps TRBD2 (5 bases). V lost 5 bases and J 6 bases, leaving 11 bases between the germline ends. The CDR3 spans 12 residues. Germline CDR1 reads SGHNT; CDR2 reads YENEEA. Here the CDR3 reads CASSRSRGEQYF. The CDR3 DNA reads as TGTGCCAGCAGCCGTAGCCGGGGCGAGCAGTACTTC.

The chain couples TRBV11-2 to TRBJ1-1, with TRBD1 identical over 8 bases. Germline assignment: CDR1 SGHAT and CDR2 FQNNGV. Losses at the gene ends were 5 bases for V and 0 bases for J; bases not matched to a gene: 8. The CDR3 sequence is 16 residues long. The CDR3 region has the DNA TGTGCCAGCAGCCATCGGACAGGGAAAGTGAACACTGAAGCTTTCTTT. Translation: CASSHRTGKVNTEAFF.